The table lists the clone carrying this T cell receptor (beta chain) with a count of one. Germline V gene sequence: CDR1 GTSNPN, CDR2 SVGIG (reference sequence). Trimming pared 3 bases from V and 8 bases from J, leaving 8 bases between. This CDR3 is built from 12 residues. Documented treatment: preoperative locoregional IRX-2 cytokine immunotherapy. Patients received preoperative, locoregional IRX-2 cytokine immunotherapy in a phase Ib study. Assay: immunoSEQ multiplex PCR; the TCRdb copy retains only in-frame clones and omits some. Of 40,000 or so clones in the sample, approximately 94% are singletons; the top ten hold over 1.5%. This specimen comes from a study of preoperative IRX-2 immunotherapy in early breast cancer.

This sequence was found in a human donor with breast cancer. This specimen was tumor tissue, taken after IRX-2 immunotherapy. The chain carries TRBV30 and TRBJ1-6; D is undetermined. This CDR3 reads CAWSNTDSPLHF. Written as DNA, the CDR3 is TGTGCCTGGAGCAACACCGATTCACCCCTCCACTTT.